Included here is one TCR beta chain sequence, with context. The sample is drawn from a study of T cell responses to AZD1222 COVID-19 vaccine. The data were produced by immunoSEQ multiplex PCR, yet TCRdb's version contains in-frame clones alone and is incomplete. The data hold about 85,000 clones, with roughly 89% observed a single time. The germline V gene has CDR1 KGHSY and CDR2 FQNENV. Germline trimming cut 3 bases from V and 1 base from J; bases unmatched to any gene: 5. This CDR3 contains 16 residues. The rearrangement links TRBV16 to TRBJ2-3; 9 bases match TRBD2. This receptor was obtained from an adult in good health. The sequencing here drew on peripheral blood, taken on day 0 of AZD1222 vaccination. CDR3 nucleotide sequence: TGTGCCAGCAGCCAGTTAGCGGGAGTCGGCACAGATACGCAGTATTTT. It specifies CASSQLAGVGTDTQYF.